The rows below give T cell receptor beta chains drawn from one sample of a study of T cells in Graves' hyperthyroidism and ophthalmopathy. TCRdb reprocessed the multiplex PCR reads with MiXCR, giving one entry per CDR3 protein. Of about 560,000 distinct CDR3 sequences listed, over 15% are singletons. The sequenced sample consisted of blood. Source of these receptors: a woman younger than 35 with Graves' hyperthyroidism. CDR3s include the opening cysteine and the closing phenylalanine or tryptophan. D genes are given only for firm matches. Clone size appears in some rows only: once, few, many, or a class for an expanded clone.

d_gene	len	abundance	v_gene	j_gene	CDR3aa	CDR3nt
-	15	few	TRBV6-5	TRBJ1-2	CASSYSGRFTYGYTF	TGTGCCAGCAGTTACTCTGGTAGATTCACCTATGGCTACACCTTC
-	14	few	TRBV15	TRBJ1-4	CATSPEGINEKLFF	TGTGCCACCAGCCCCGAAGGGATTAATGAAAAACTGTTTTTT
-	12	many	TRBV10-3	TRBJ1-1	CAISLKNTEAFF	TGTGCCATCAGCCTAAAGAACACTGAAGCTTTCTTT
-	13	few	TRBV19	TRBJ2-1	CASSIRRGGEQFF	TGTGCCAGTAGTATTCGTAGGGGCGGTGAGCAGTTCTTC
-	17	-	TRBV12-3/TRBV12-4	TRBJ2-3	CASSLGRGTSSTDTQYF	TGTGCCAGCAGTTTAGGACGGGGCACCTCTAGCACAGATACGCAGTATTTT
-	14	-	TRBV3-1	TRBJ1-6	CASSPDTYNSPLHF	TGTGCCAGCAGCCCGGACACCTATAATTCACCCCTCCACTTT
-	14	few	TRBV9	TRBJ1-3	CASSVAVSGNTIYF	TGTGCCAGCAGCGTAGCCGTTTCTGGAAACACCATATATTTT
-	15	few	TRBV12-3/TRBV12-4	TRBJ1-5	CASRYFAGSNQPQHF	TGTGCCAGCAGATACTTTGCCGGCAGTAATCAGCCCCAGCATTTT
TRBD1	14	many	TRBV30	TRBJ2-7	CAWNLPGQVYEQYF	TGTGCCTGGAATCTTCCGGGACAGGTATACGAGCAGTACTTC
TRBD1	14	few	TRBV7-2	TRBJ1-2	CASSQGQGLNGYTF	TGTGCCAGCAGCCAGGGACAGGGTCTAAATGGCTACACCTTC
-	12	-	TRBV6-1	TRBJ2-7	CASSAGAREQYF	TGTGCCAGCAGCGCAGGGGCTCGGGAGCAGTACTTC
TRBD1	15	few	TRBV6-5	TRBJ2-3	CASSYTTGSIDTQYF	TGTGCCAGCAGTTACACGACAGGGAGCATAGATACGCAGTATTTT
-	16	-	TRBV20-1	TRBJ2-1	CSARDTRGGTYNEQFF	TGCAGTGCTAGAGACACAAGAGGCGGGACCTACAATGAGCAGTTCTTC
-	13	-	TRBV12-3/TRBV12-4	TRBJ1-2	CASSRQPNYGYTF	TGTGCCAGCAGTAGACAGCCGAACTATGGCTACACCTTC
-	12	many	TRBV7-9	TRBJ1-2	CASRSDSGGYTF	TGTGCCAGCAGATCCGACAGCGGTGGCTACACCTTC
-	16	few	TRBV19	TRBJ1-5	CASSIRRGDSNQPQHF	TGTGCCAGTAGTATAAGGAGAGGAGATAGCAATCAGCCCCAGCATTTT